Sequencing of this T cell receptor (beta chain) was carried out in a study of shared T cell receptors in the human thymus. The protocol was immunoSEQ multiplex PCR, while the TCRdb copy is restricted to in-frame clones and leaves out a portion. The profile shows 550,000 to 800,000 clones, roughly 88% of them singletons. The length of the CDR3 is 13 residues. V lost 6 bases and J 4 bases, leaving 10 bases between the germline ends. Germline V gives CDR1 ENHRY, CDR2 SYGVKD. The same data also went into a second study, on human thymus T cells. From that second work: In corrective heart surgery, resections were taken, and these provided the thymus tissue.

The sequenced sample consisted of thymocytes. The clonotype was recovered from a girl less than two years old with a congenital heart defect. The chain couples TRBV10-3 to TRBJ1-5; no firm D call. The DNA of the CDR3 is TGTGCCATCAGCGGGGTCCAAAATCAGCCCCAGCATTTT. Translating gives CAISGVQNQPQHF.